This is a list of T cell receptor beta chains from one sample in a study of monozygotic twins with inflammatory bowel disease. One entry per CDR3 protein, without DNA, is what TCRdb gives after re-calling the 5' RACE reads. Its table records more than 75,000 distinct CDR3 sequences. Source material: blood. The receptors come from a human donor with ulcerative colitis or Crohn's disease, or a healthy co-twin of an affected twin (not recorded which). The CDR3 runs from the conserved cysteine through the conserved F or W.

TRBJ2-7 | TRBV5-6 | CASSGGEGANGYEQYF
TRBJ2-3 | TRBV11-3 | CASSVGITDTQYF
TRBJ1-4 | TRBV5-1 | CASSLEPNIGTTIEKLFF
TRBJ1-1 | TRBV27 | CASSSRWAVGTEAFF
TRBJ2-1 | TRBV28 | CASQIGAGKQFF
TRBJ1-1 | TRBV19 | CASSPTVVNTEAFF
TRBJ2-1 | TRBV7-6 | CASSWNHNEQFF
TRBJ2-5 | TRBV5-1 | CASSVTRASPEETQYF
TRBJ1-6 | TRBV5-1 | CASSLAEGHINSPLHF
TRBJ1-1 | TRBV4-1 | CASSPKTRDGPGGNTEAFF
TRBJ2-7 | TRBV12-3/TRBV12-4 | CTSSYQASYEQYF
TRBJ2-7 | TRBV3-1 | CASSQGLAGGPSSYEQYF
TRBJ1-1 | TRBV12-3/TRBV12-4 | CASSPTSGNTEAFF
TRBJ2-1 | TRBV6-1 | CASSDGTSRHHEQFF
TRBJ2-7 | TRBV5-6 | CASSLQGLTYEQYF
TRBJ1-4 | TRBV19 | CASTSSYGKLFF
TRBJ2-2 | TRBV12-3/TRBV12-4 | CASKTGGWTGELFF
TRBJ1-1 | TRBV5-1 | CASSGTGVEETEAFF
TRBJ1-1 | TRBV5-5 | CASSNWATGTEAFF
TRBJ1-1 | TRBV18 | CASSPVTGSNTEAFF
TRBJ2-2 | TRBV29-1 | CSVTGTGDSALRELFF
TRBJ2-5 | TRBV5-4 | CASSGGQGLKETQYF
TRBJ1-6 | TRBV7-9 | CASSPQGVYSPLHF
TRBJ1-2 | TRBV12-3/TRBV12-4 | CASSPLGTEYGYTF
TRBJ2-1 | TRBV7-2 | CASSLGQGKANEQFF
TRBJ2-7 | TRBV7-8 | CASSLARDSEQYF
TRBJ2-7 | TRBV2 | CASVLRGAVSDEQYF
TRBJ1-1 | TRBV12-3/TRBV12-4 | CASSPEKNTEAFF
TRBJ1-1 | TRBV12-3/TRBV12-4 | CASSLTALNTEAFF
TRBJ1-2 | TRBV9 | CASSGDRYYGYTF
TRBJ1-5 | TRBV19 | CASSIAAGWEGDSNQPQHF
TRBJ1-3 | TRBV3-1 | CASSQDSQPRGTIYF
TRBJ1-5 | TRBV12-3/TRBV12-4 | CASSPRQGRQPQHF
TRBJ2-1 | TRBV6-5 | CASSYRADYNEQFF
TRBJ2-1 | TRBV24-1 | CATSDKGNSYNEQFF